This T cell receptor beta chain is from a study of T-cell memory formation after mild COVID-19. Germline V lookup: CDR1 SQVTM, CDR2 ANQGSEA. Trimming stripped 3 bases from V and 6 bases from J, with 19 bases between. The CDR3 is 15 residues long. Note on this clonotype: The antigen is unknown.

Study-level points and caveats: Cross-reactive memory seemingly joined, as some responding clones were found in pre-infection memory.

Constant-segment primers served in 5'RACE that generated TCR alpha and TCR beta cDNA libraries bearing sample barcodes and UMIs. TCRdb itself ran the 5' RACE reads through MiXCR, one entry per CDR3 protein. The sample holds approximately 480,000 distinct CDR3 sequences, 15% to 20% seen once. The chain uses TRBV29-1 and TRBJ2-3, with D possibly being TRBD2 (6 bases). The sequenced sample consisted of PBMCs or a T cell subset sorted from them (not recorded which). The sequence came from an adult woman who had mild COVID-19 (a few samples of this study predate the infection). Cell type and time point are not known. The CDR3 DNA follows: TGCAGCGTTGAGTTAGCGGTGTTGAGGATTGATACGCAGTATTTT. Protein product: CSVELAVLRIDTQYF.